This T cell receptor (beta chain) was recovered during a study of blood T cell repertoires in COVID-19. The wider study: From T cells, B-cell-depleted T cells, or PBMCs came the material, which was cDNA or gDNA.

Authors' processing steps: Using reference gene primer amplification, nucleated cell counts were estimated. The repertoire was sequenced with immunoSEQ multiplex PCR; TCRdb's copy has only in-frame clones and lacks some. V, J and clone size are those of that table, while D and trimming were read from the DNA. The table lists over 50,000 clones, around 81% of them singletons, with roughly 5% in the top ten. This clonotype was obtained from a man aged 65 to 79 with acute or convalescent COVID-19. The specimen was peripheral blood.

CDR3 loop: CASSNRQGSSYNEQFF. In DNA form, the CDR3 reads TGTGCCAGTAGTAACCGACAGGGAAGCTCCTACAATGAGCAGTTCTTC. The chain links TRBV19 to TRBJ2-1, with 7 bases aligning to TRBD1. Germline lookup yields CDR1 LNHDA and CDR2 SQIVND (reference sequence). V trimming: 4 bases; J trimming: 0 bases; junction bases outside the gene matches: 6. CDR3 size: 16 residues.